This paragraph covers one T cell receptor (beta chain) sequence. These data come from a study of control samples from healthy donors and cancer patients. Profiling relied on immunoSEQ multiplex PCR, and the TCRdb table lists in-frame clones only, not all of them. The sample includes 130,000 or so clones, roughly 90% of them seen just once. The sequence came from a man aged 35 to 55 in good health. Sequenced input: blood.

The CDR3 nucleotides are TGTGCCAGCAGCTTGGGTGGCAGGGTGAGAGATGGCTACACCTTC. It is translated as CASSLGGRVRDGYTF. The V gene is TRBV5-6, the J gene TRBJ1-2; TRBD1 is a possible D gene (5 bases). The CDR3 extends over 15 amino acids. Trimming cost V 0 bases and J 6 bases, with 15 bases left between them. Germline V gene data show CDR1 as SGHDT and CDR2 as YYEEEE.